These 10 T cell receptor beta chains were sequenced from one sample in a study of T cell changes during pregnancy in multiple sclerosis. The table came from immunoSEQ multiplex PCR; TCRdb's copy has only in-frame clones and leaves some out. The table has tens of thousands of clones, under 95% seen once; the top ten hold approximately 2.8%. The sample was CD8+ T cells from peripheral blood mononuclear cells, taken before pregnancy. The receptors here all came from a female donor with multiple sclerosis, enrolled in a pregnancy study.

This chain uses TRBV5-6 with TRBJ2-7; D is ambiguous. V lost 5 bases to trimming and J lost 0 bases, with 6 bases between them. The CDR3 runs 12 residues. Germline loops: CDR1 SGHDT, CDR2 YYEEEE. CDR3 amino acids: CASSTVSYEQYF. The CDR3 DNA follows: TGTGCCAGCAGTACAGTCTCCTACGAGCAGTACTTC. The full variable domain, its missing parts supplied by reference TRBV5-6 and TRBJ2-7, is DAGVTQSPTHLIKTRGQQVTLRCSPKSGHDTVSWYQQALGQGPQFIFQYYEEEERQRGNFPDRFSGHQFPNYSSELNVNALLLGDSALYLCASSTVSYEQYFGPGTRLTVT.

This clone showed up just a few times. The V gene is TRBV9, the J gene TRBJ2-5, with 8 bases lining up with TRBD2. The CDR3 is 15 amino acids. Trimming removed 3 bases from V and 2 bases from J; junction bases left unmatched: 6. The germline CDR1 and CDR2 sequences are SGDLS and YYNGEE. CDR3 DNA: TGTGCCAGCAGCGCCGGACTAGCAAGGCAAGAGACCCAGTACTTC. Protein: CASSAGLARQETQYF.

V is TRBV5-6 and J is TRBJ2-3, with a tentative D call TRBD2 (7 bases). Per the germline V gene, CDR1 is SGHDT and CDR2 is YYEEEE. The CDR3 is 15 amino acids. V gave up 4 bases and J gave up 0 bases, with 12 bases separating them. The CDR3 spells CASSLGGGSTDTQYF. The CDR3 nucleotides are TGTGCCAGCAGCCTAGGGGGGGGCAGCACAGATACGCAGTATTTT.

The rearrangement links TRBV30 to TRBJ1-2; tentatively, D is TRBD1 (6 bases). Germline CDR1 reads GTSNPN; CDR2 reads SVGIG (reference sequence). With 4 bases removed from V and 4 bases from J, the gap between germline ends came to 19 bases. This CDR3 is 15 amino acids long. CDR3 DNA sequence: TGTGCCTGGAAAGTGGGGGCAGGGGCCGGCTATGGCTACACCTTC. Its translation: CAWKVGAGAGYGYTF.

This clone was recorded a few times. The chain carries TRBV6-1 and TRBJ1-1; D gene uncertain. V lost 4 bases to trimming and J lost 12 bases, with 15 bases between them. Germline V gives CDR1 MNHNS, CDR2 SASEGT. There are 12 residues in the CDR3. CDR3 in amino acids: CASSGGGIRPFF. Here the CDR3 DNA reads TGTGCCAGCAGTGGAGGCGGGATTAGGCCTTTCTTT.

The chain uses TRBV30 and TRBJ2-3, with D tentatively TRBD2 (7 bases). V was pared by 0 bases and J by 2 bases, with 12 bases between. Looked up from germline, CDR1 is GTSNPN and CDR2 is SVGIG (reference sequence). The CDR3 spans 15 residues. In DNA form, the CDR3 reads TGTGCCTGGAGTGTGGGCGGGGGCTACACAGATACGCAGTATTTT. This encodes CAWSVGGGYTDTQYF.

The chain couples TRBV4-3 to TRBJ2-1; 11 positions match TRBD2. CDR1 and CDR2 (germline): LGHNA, YSLEER. The trim removed 4 bases at V and 5 bases at J, leaving 7 bases unmatched. The CDR3 runs 16 residues. This CDR3 is CASSRNGGLADNEQFF. Here the CDR3 DNA reads TGCGCCAGCAGCCGGAATGGGGGACTAGCGGACAATGAGCAGTTCTTC.

This CDR3 reads CAWGVANTGELFF. As DNA, the CDR3 is TGTGCCTGGGGAGTTGCGAACACCGGGGAGCTGTTTTTT. V and J are TRBV30 and TRBJ2-2; no definite D call. Germline loops: CDR1 GTSNPN, CDR2 SVGIG (reference sequence). Trimming took 5 bases from V and 0 from J, leaving 7 bases between them. The CDR3 spans 13 residues. The full variable domain, rest sourced from reference TRBV30 and TRBJ2-2, is SQTIHQWPATLVQPVGSPLSLECTVEGTSNPNLYWYRQAAGRGLQLLFYSVGIGQISSEVPQNLSASRPQDRQFILSSKKLLLSDSGFYLCAWGVANTGELFFGEGSRLTVL.

The chain uses TRBV30 and TRBJ2-7, with D perhaps TRBD1 (5 bases). The germline gives CDR1 GTSNPN, CDR2 SVGIG (reference sequence). CDR3 length: 15 residues. V lost 2 bases to trimming and J lost 2 bases, with 16 bases between them. The CDR3 DNA follows: TGTGCCTGGAGTACCCGACAGTCATCAACCTACGAGCAGTACTTC. Translation: CAWSTRQSSTYEQYF.

The rearrangement links TRBV5-6 to TRBJ2-7; TRBD1 matches at 11 bases. The germline gives CDR1 SGHDT, CDR2 YYEEEE. With 4 bases clipped from V and 7 bases from J, the junction kept 10 bases outside the gene matches. There are 15 residues in the CDR3. The CDR3 sequence: CASSPTGQGAREQYF. The DNA for the CDR3 is TGTGCCAGCAGCCCTACTGGACAGGGGGCGAGGGAGCAGTACTTC. Together with reference TRBV5-6 and TRBJ2-7, the CDR3 gives the full variable domain: DAGVTQSPTHLIKTRGQQVTLRCSPKSGHDTVSWYQQALGQGPQFIFQYYEEEERQRGNFPDRFSGHQFPNYSSELNVNALLLGDSALYLCASSPTGQGAREQYFGPGTRLTVT.